One sample yielded the 18 T cell receptor beta chains listed below, sequenced in a study of technical replicates of blood from a few donors. The table came from immunoSEQ multiplex PCR; TCRdb's copy has only in-frame clones and leaves some out. The sample holds under 95,000 clones, 90% to 95% seen once. The sample was T cells isolated from PBMCs. These receptors were taken from a human donor in good health.

Comment on this clone: At one end, the junction sequence differs from germline, possibly due to a read error. This chain joins TRBV30 and TRBJ1-2; 8 bases align to TRBD1. The CDR3 loop spans 12 amino acids. Germline V CDR1 and CDR2: GTSNPN, SVGIG (reference sequence). CDR3 nucleotide sequence: TGTGCCTGCACCCCGGGACAGGTTGAATGGCTCTTC. As protein: CACTPGQVEWLF.

The chain uses TRBV6-5 and TRBJ1-2; 7 bases line up with TRBD1. V dropped 4 bases and J dropped 8; count of bases not matched to a gene: 10. The CDR3 is made up of 14 amino acids. The germline V gene encodes CDR1 MNHEY and CDR2 SVGAGI. The CDR3 sequence is CASSFGTAVGGYTF. The CDR3, as DNA: TGTGCCAGCAGTTTCGGGACAGCAGTAGGCGGCTACACCTTC.

V and J are TRBV20-1 and TRBJ2-3, with D possibly TRBD1 on 5 matching bases. The germline V gene has CDR1 DFQATT and CDR2 SNEGSKA (reference sequence). Trimming pared 2 bases from V and 8 bases from J, leaving 8 bases between. CDR3 length: 11 residues. The CDR3 region is CSARRGGTQYF. CDR3 in DNA: TGCAGTGCTAGAAGGGGCGGTACGCAGTATTTT.

The chain employs TRBV11-2 and TRBJ1-2, with a possible D match to TRBD1 (5 bases). The CDR3 extends over 18 amino acids. Trimming stripped 5 bases from V and 4 bases from J, with 26 bases between. Germline assignment: CDR1 SGHAT and CDR2 FQNNGV. The CDR3, as DNA: TGTGCCAGCAGCCCGAGGCCGGGACTTCGACCTCTAACCTATGGCTACACCTTC. Translating gives CASSPRPGLRPLTYGYTF.

The chain couples TRBV2 to TRBJ1-5; TRBD1 aligns across 9 bases. V lost 6 bases to trimming and J lost 3 bases; unmatched junction nucleotides: 15. Germline V gene sequence: CDR1 SNHLY, CDR2 FYNNEI. This CDR3 comprises 18 residues. The CDR3 bases are TGTGCCAGCAGGGACAAGGACCGGGACAGGGATATCAATCAGCCCCAGCATTTT. It is translated as CASRDKDRDRDINQPQHF.

V usage is TRBV18 and J usage is TRBJ1-5, with D possibly being TRBD1 (6 bases). Germline V gene data show CDR1 as KGHSH and CDR2 as LQKENI. The CDR3 spans 18 residues. V lost 2 bases, J lost 4 bases, and 21 bases lay in between. For the CDR3, the DNA is TGTGCCAGCTCACCATGGGGGCCCAACGGAAATTTTAATCAGCCCCAGCATTTT. Translation: CASSPWGPNGNFNQPQHF.

This sequence joins TRBV6-5 and TRBJ1-2; 7 bases agree with TRBD1. CDR3 size: 15 residues. Germline lookup yields CDR1 MNHEY and CDR2 SVGAGI. J was trimmed by 2 bases and V by 4 bases; bases with no gene match: 7. The CDR3 loop reads CASSSTGEANYGYTF. The CDR3 nucleotides are TGTGCCAGCAGTTCCACAGGGGAAGCGAACTATGGCTACACCTTC.

The CDR3 spells CSVPTVLGANVLTF. DNA of the CDR3: TGCAGCGTTCCCACGGTTCTCGGGGCCAACGTCCTGACTTTC. The V gene is TRBV29-1, the J gene TRBJ2-6; unclear D gene. The CDR3 consists of 14 residues. The V and J ends lost 5 bases and 4 bases respectively, with 12 bases between them. The V gene's germline CDR1 is SQVTM and CDR2 ANQGSEA.

The rearrangement links TRBV7-9 to TRBJ1-2; 8 nucleotides line up with TRBD1. With V trimmed by 1 base and J by 3 bases, 4 bases remained unmatched. Per germline, CDR1 SEHNR and CDR2 FQNEAQ (reference sequence). This CDR3 contains 15 residues. In nucleotides, the CDR3 is TGTGCCAGCAGCTTAGGAGACAGGGGCGACTATGGCTACACCTTC. Protein: CASSLGDRGDYGYTF.

The CDR3 is CASSALPQGARSSYNEQFF. Here the CDR3 DNA reads TGTGCCAGCAGCGCGCTTCCCCAGGGGGCGCGGAGCTCCTACAATGAGCAGTTCTTC. The chain joins TRBV9 to TRBJ2-1, with 8 nucleotides matching TRBD1. V lost 3 bases to trimming and J lost 0 bases; unmatched junction nucleotides: 14. Germline values: CDR1 SGDLS, CDR2 YYNGEE. This CDR3 has 19 residues.

The chain links TRBV9 to TRBJ2-3; 8 positions match TRBD2. The trim removed 1 base at V and 2 bases at J, leaving 6 bases unmatched. CDR3 length: 16 amino acids. CDR1 and CDR2 (germline): SGDLS, YYNGEE. The CDR3, as DNA: TGTGCCAGCAGCGTAACGGGGGGGGGCCCCACAGATACGCAGTATTTT. Translated: CASSVTGGGPTDTQYF.

This chain connects TRBV2 to TRBJ2-5; the D is unclear. Trimming removed 7 bases at V and 1 base at J, with 13 bases between. Per germline, CDR1 SNHLY and CDR2 FYNNEI. The CDR3 runs 14 residues. CDR3 amino acids: CASTRQTAQETQYF. The CDR3 DNA follows: TGTGCCAGCACCAGACAAACCGCCCAAGAGACCCAGTACTTC.

This clone appeared a few times. The V gene is TRBV4-1, the J gene TRBJ2-3; 10 bases are shared with TRBD1. Germline CDR1 reads MGHRA; CDR2 reads YSYEKL. The CDR3 length is 17 residues. J gave up 4 bases and V 5 bases, and 12 bases lay outside the gene matches. The CDR3 here is CASSSPKPGQGSDTQYF. The CDR3 coding sequence is TGCGCCAGCAGCTCCCCCAAACCGGGACAGGGGTCAGATACGCAGTATTTT.

The V gene is TRBV30, the J gene TRBJ2-1; D is undetermined. Trimming removed 5 bases from V and 6 bases from J, with 14 bases in between. Germline CDR1 and CDR2: GTSNPN and SVGIG (reference sequence). CDR3 length equals 13 residues. CDR3 amino acids: CAWRPPSTNEQFF. CDR3 nucleotides: TGTGCCTGGCGCCCCCCTAGTACCAATGAGCAGTTCTTC.

The rearrangement uses TRBV11-3 and TRBJ1-1; 10 bases align to TRBD1. V shed 3 bases and J 8 bases; nucleotides not matched to a gene: 6. The CDR3 contains 14 residues. The germline V gene encodes CDR1 SGHNT and CDR2 YENEEA. In DNA, the CDR3 is TGTGCCAGCAGCTTCCTCCGACAGGGGGCCGAAGCTTTCTTT. It yields the protein CASSFLRQGAEAFF.

A note on this clone: The germline gene is not matched at one end of the junction; a read error may be the cause. The chain links TRBV6-1 to TRBJ2-7; tentatively, D is TRBD1 (6 bases). The CDR3 sequence is 11 residues long. Germline assignment: CDR1 MNHNS and CDR2 SASEGT. CDR3 sequence reads: CASSELEAGDF. DNA of the CDR3: TGTGCCAGCAGTGAATTAGAGGCAGGGGACTTC.

The chain combines TRBV2 with TRBJ2-7; 10 nucleotides agree with TRBD2. V was pared by 6 bases and J by 6 bases, with 8 bases of the junction left unmatched. Germline V gene sequence: CDR1 SNHLY, CDR2 FYNNEI. The CDR3 runs to 14 residues. CDR3 sequence (DNA): TGTGCCAGCAGCACCGGGACTAGCGTTAGCGAGCAGTACTTC. Translating gives CASSTGTSVSEQYF.

The chain uses TRBV2 and TRBJ2-7; D is perhaps TRBD1 (6 bases). Germline V lookup: CDR1 SNHLY, CDR2 FYNNEI. V dropped 6 bases and J dropped 1 base, with 13 bases sitting between them. The CDR3 sequence is 14 residues long. The CDR3 DNA follows: TGTGCCAGCAGCTCGGAAGGGGGATCCTACGAGCAGTACTTC. Translating it yields CASSSEGGSYEQYF.